This T cell receptor (beta chain) is from a study of T and B cells in COVID-19 patients (dated by TCRdb to 2020 to 2021). As for the study more broadly: In this study, adaptive immunity was profiled in COVID-19 patients who either had active infection or had recovered, using TRB and IGH repertoire sequencing of peripheral blood. In the active-infection cohort, about 65% of the roughly 20 patients were critically ill and required mechanical ventilation or ECMO. Repertoire analyses used an age-matched reference group of nearly 40 healthy donors who were negative for COVID-19 antibodies as the comparison. The repository of TCR and BCR sequences included over 55 time points from over 35 patients, and more than 8 million TCR sequences were analysed. Up to roughly 10 follow-up blood samples were collected per patient, with some samples spanning different disease stages in the same individual. Median age was almost 35 years in the recovered cohort versus less than 75 years in the active-infection cohort. A couple of patients belonged to both the recovered and active cohorts because samples were available from active disease and after recovery. A recovered cohort included about 18 patients who provided approximately 20 samples, and most of these patients had mild to moderate COVID-19 treated on an outpatient basis. Comorbidities linked to unfavorable COVID-19 outcome were present in most of the roughly 20 patients in the active-infection cohort.

The reads were generated on an Illumina MiSeq. TRB rearrangements were amplified by multiplex PCR with BIOMED2 TRB-A/B primer pools. Illumina-compatible adapters and 7-nucleotide sample barcodes were attached to the amplicons through two consecutive PCRs. Phusion HS II polymerase was used for all library PCRs. The amplicons were purified from gel with the NucleoSpin Gel and PCR Clean-up kit, measured on Qubit, and combined at approximately 4 nM. Before Illumina next-generation sequencing, the quality of the amplicon pool was assessed on an Agilent 2100 Bioanalyzer. Under the source paper's analysis protocol: TRB rearrangements were annotated with MiXCR 3.0.8 using the default MiXCR reference library. Non-productive reads and sequences with fewer than 2 reads were excluded, and each unique CDR3 nucleotide sequence counted as one clone. R 3.5.1 was used to calculate clonality, diversity, richness and V-J gene usage. GLIPH2 was used to cluster TCRs by CDR3 similarity, and OLGA was used to calculate generation probabilities. GLIPH2 clusters were kept only when the clusters contained at least four unique TCR clonotypes present in at least three individuals. The public reads were reprocessed in TCRdb via fastp at Q25 and MiXCR, keeping in-frame beta chains. Here each entry gathers all rows of one CDR3 protein and keeps the most common genes and DNA. TCRdb, rather than the study authors, made the V and J calls. Across this sample there are approximately 6,700 distinct CDR3 sequences, with around 21% seen only once. The ten largest clones represent approximately 3.3% of the sample.

What the work shows at the level of the full study, not this receptor alone: Specific T cell subsets (CD4+/Treg/CD8+) and sorted SARS-CoV-2-responsive or tetramer+ T cells had not yet been sequenced, with those experiments still ongoing. Patients with COVID-19 were reported to show strongly skewed TRBV/TRBJ gene usage. The size of the cohort was considered insufficient for assessing HLA contributions to COVID-19 susceptibility or severity. A total of some 2,400 exclusive TCR clusters, including about 32 low-pGen clusters, were found in the recovered cohort. Few blood samples were available from mildly ill patients while symptoms were present, and early samples from severe cases were likewise scarce. The reported TCR clusters were said to need prospective validation before any clinical use. TRB repertoires were highly clonal in active COVID-19, whereas diversity and richness at recovery rose above healthy donor levels.

Genomic DNA extracted from blood, in amounts of roughly 240-550 ng, served as the starting material for amplifying TRB repertoires. This clonotype was seen a few times. Its antigen is unknown. Nothing much larger sits one base from this clone, and base qualities are not available. V trim: 9 bases; J trim: 1 base; unmatched bases: 6. Reading the germline V gene gives CDR1 SGHVS and CDR2 FNYEAQ. The cysteine opens and the phenylalanine closes a CDR3 of 14 amino acids. Kept here is only the CDR3 DNA, which spans 42 bases and is read in frame from base 1. The material sequenced was blood. This receptor was identified in a human donor who had recovered from COVID-19. The chain links TRBV7-6 with TRBJ2-7, and 10 junctional nucleotides match TRBD2. The DNA sequence follows: TGTGCCAGTAGCGTAGCGGGGGGATCCTACGAGCAGTACTTC. It specifies CASSVAGGSYEQYF.